This TCR beta chain was recorded in a study of Ad26.COV2.S vaccination and SARS-CoV-2 variants. Points from the study as a whole: Higher spike-specific TCR breadth was found in vaccine recipients than in placebo recipients. A substantial breadth of spike-specific CD8+ and CD4+ T cell responses after vaccination has been reported.

In the case of this clone: Its matching antigen is unknown.

Some clones are missing from TCRdb's copy, which holds only in-frame ones; the method was immunoSEQ multiplex PCR. The sample records about 400,000 clones, roughly nine tenths being singletons. Treatment defined: roughly 20 received Ad26.COV2.S at low or high dose, single or two shots; several received placebo; per-sample allocation not given. Specimens were obtained on day 63 following the first vaccine or placebo injection. The CDR3 is 15 residues long. Trimming left V 4 bases short and J 0 bases short, with 12 bases between. Germline V gene data show CDR1 as SGHVS and CDR2 as FQNEAQ. V usage is TRBV7-8 and J usage is TRBJ2-5, with TRBD1 as a possible D gene (5 bases). The sample was peripheral blood, taken in a trial of Ad26.COV2.S vaccine versus placebo. This receptor was identified in a person aged 18-65 years who received the Ad26.COV2.S COVID-19 vaccine or a placebo. The CDR3 sequence: CASSSAKGNQETQYF. In DNA, the CDR3 is TGTGCCAGCAGCTCCGCCAAGGGGAACCAAGAGACCCAGTACTTC.